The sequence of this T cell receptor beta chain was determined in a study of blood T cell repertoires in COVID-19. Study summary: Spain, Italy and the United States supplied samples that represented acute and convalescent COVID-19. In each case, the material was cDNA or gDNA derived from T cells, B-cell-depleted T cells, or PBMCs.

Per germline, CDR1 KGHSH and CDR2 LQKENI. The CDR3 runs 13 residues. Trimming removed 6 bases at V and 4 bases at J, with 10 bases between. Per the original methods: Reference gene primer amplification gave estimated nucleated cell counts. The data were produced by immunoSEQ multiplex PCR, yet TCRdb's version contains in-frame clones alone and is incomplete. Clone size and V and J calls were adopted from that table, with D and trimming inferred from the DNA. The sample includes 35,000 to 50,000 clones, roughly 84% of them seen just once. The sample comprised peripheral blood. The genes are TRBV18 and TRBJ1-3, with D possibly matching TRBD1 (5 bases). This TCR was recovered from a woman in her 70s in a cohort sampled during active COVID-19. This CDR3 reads CASSLQGGNTIYF. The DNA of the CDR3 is TGTGCCAGCTCGCTGCAGGGAGGAAACACCATATATTTT.